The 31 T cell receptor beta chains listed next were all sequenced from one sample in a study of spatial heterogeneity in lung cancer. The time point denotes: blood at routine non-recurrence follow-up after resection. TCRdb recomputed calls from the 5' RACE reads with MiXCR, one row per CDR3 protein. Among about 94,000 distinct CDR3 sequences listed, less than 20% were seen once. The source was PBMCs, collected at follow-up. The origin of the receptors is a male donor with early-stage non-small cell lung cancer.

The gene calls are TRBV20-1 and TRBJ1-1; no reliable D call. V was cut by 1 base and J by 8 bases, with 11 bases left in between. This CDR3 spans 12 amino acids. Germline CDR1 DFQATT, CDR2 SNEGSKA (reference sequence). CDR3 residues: CSARGLMFEAFF. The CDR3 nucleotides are TGCAGTGCTAGAGGTCTTATGTTCGAAGCTTTCTTT.

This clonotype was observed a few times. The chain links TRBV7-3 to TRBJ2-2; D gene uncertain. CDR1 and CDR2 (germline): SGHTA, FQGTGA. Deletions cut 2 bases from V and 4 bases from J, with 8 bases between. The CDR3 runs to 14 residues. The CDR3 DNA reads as TGTGCCAGCAGCTTACTCTCAACCACCGGGGAGCTGTTTTTT. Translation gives CASSLLSTTGELFF.

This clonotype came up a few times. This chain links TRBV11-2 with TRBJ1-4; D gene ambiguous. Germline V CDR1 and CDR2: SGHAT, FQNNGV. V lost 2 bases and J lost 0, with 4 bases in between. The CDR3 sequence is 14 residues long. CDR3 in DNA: TGTGCCAGCAGCTTATCAGCAACTAATGAAAAACTGTTTTTT. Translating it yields CASSLSATNEKLFF.

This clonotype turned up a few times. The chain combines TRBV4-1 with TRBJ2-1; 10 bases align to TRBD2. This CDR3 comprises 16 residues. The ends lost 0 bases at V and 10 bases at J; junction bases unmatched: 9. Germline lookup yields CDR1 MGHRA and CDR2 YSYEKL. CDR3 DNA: TGCGCCAGCAGCCAAGAAGGGAGCGGGAGGGCAGAAGAGCAGTTCTTC. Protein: CASSQEGSGRAEEQFF.

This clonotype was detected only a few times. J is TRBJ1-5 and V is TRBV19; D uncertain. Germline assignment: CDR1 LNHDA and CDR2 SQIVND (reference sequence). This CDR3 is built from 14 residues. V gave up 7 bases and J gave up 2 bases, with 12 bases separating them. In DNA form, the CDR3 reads TGTGCCAGTACTTCCTTCGGCGGCAATCAGCCCCAGCATTTT. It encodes CASTSFGGNQPQHF. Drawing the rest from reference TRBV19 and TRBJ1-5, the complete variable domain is DGGITQSPKYLFRKEGQNVTLSCEQNLNHDAMYWYRQDPGQGLRLIYYSQIVNDFQKGDIAEGYSVSREKKESFPLTVTSAQKNPTAFYLCASTSFGGNQPQHFGDGTRLSIL.

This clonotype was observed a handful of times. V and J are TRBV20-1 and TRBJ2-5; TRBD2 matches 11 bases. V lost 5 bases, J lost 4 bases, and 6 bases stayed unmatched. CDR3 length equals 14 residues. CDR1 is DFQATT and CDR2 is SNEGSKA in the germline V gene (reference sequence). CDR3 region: CSALISGRAETQYF. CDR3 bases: TGCAGTGCTCTAATTAGCGGGAGGGCAGAGACCCAGTACTTC.

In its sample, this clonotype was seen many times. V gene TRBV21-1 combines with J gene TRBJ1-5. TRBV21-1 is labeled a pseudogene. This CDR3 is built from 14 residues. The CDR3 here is CASVKAGYNQPQHF. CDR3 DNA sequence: TGTGCCAGCGTCAAGGCCGGATACAATCAGCCCCAGCATTTT.

CDR3 amino acids: CASSAGRPGTDTQYF. The CDR3 coding sequence is TGTGCCAGCAGTGCGGGGAGGCCCGGCACAGATACGCAGTATTTT. The chain employs TRBV2 and TRBJ2-3; possibly TRBD2 for D (6 bases). The V gene lost 4 bases and the J gene lost 1 base, with 12 bases spanning the gap. This CDR3 is built from 15 residues. Germline assignment: CDR1 SNHLY and CDR2 FYNNEI. The variable domain in full, completed from reference TRBV2 and TRBJ2-3, reads EPEVTQTPSHQVTQMGQEVILRCVPISNHLYFYWYRQILGQKVEFLVSFYNNEISEKSEIFDDQFSVERPDGSNFTLKIRSTKLEDSAMYFCASSAGRPGTDTQYFGPGTRLTVL.

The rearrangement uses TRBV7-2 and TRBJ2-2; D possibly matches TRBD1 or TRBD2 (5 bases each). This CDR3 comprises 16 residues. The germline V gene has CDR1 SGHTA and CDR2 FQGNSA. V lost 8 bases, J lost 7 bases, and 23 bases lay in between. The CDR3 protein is CASPRTTGLAGGELFF. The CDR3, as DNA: TGTGCCAGCCCGCGGACGACGGGGCTAGCTGGCGGGGAGCTGTTTTTT.

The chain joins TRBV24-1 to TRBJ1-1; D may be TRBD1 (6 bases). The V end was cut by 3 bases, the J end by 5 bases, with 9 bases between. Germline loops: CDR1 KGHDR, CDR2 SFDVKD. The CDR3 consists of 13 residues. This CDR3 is CATSDLRGTEAFF. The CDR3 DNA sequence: TGTGCCACCAGTGATCTGAGGGGGACTGAAGCTTTCTTT.

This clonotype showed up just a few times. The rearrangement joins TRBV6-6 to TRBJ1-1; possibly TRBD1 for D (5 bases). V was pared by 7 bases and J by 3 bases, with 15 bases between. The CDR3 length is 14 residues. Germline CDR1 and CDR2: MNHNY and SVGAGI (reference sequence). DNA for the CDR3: TGTGCCAGCACCCCGGGGGGGGTGGACACTGAAGCTTTCTTT. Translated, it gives CASTPGGVDTEAFF.

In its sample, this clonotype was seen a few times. Written as DNA, the CDR3 is TGCAGTGCTGGTGGGAGCGGAAACAATGAGCAGTTCTTC. It encodes CSAGGSGNNEQFF. The chain is built from TRBV20-1 and TRBJ2-1; D perhaps matches TRBD2 (5 bases). The CDR3 spans 13 residues. Germline CDR1 reads DFQATT; CDR2 reads SNEGSKA (reference sequence). V gave up 5 bases and J gave up 5 bases, with 13 bases separating them.

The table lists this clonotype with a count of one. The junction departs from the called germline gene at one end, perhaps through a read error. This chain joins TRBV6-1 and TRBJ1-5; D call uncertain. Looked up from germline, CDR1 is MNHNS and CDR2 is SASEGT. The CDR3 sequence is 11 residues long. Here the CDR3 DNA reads TGTGCCAGCCGTTTTAATCAGCTCCAGCATTTT. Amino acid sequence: CASRFNQLQHF.

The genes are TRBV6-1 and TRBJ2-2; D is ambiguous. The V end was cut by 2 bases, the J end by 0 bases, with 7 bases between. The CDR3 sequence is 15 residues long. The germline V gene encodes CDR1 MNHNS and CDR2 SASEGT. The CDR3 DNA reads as TGTGCCAGCAGTGAATGGTCTGCGAACACCGGGGAGCTGTTTTTT. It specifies CASSEWSANTGELFF.

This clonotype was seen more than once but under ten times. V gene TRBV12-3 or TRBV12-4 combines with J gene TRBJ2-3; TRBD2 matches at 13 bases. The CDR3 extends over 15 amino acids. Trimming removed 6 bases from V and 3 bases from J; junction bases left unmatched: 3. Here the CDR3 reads CASRLTSGGTDTQYF. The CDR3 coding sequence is TGTGCCAGCAGGCTGACTAGCGGGGGGACAGATACGCAGTATTTT.

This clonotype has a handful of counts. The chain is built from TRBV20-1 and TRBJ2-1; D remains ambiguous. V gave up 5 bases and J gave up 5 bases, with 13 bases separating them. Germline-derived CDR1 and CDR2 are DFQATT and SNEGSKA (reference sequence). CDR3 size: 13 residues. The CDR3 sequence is CSADTTLDNEQFF. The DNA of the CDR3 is TGCAGTGCTGACACTACCCTTGACAATGAGCAGTTCTTC.

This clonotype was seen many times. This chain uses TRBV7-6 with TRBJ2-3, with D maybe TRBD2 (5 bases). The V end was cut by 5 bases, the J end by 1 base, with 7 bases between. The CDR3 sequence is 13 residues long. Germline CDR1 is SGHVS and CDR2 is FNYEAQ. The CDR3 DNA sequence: TGTGCCAGCAGCCGAGGGCGCACAGATACGCAGTATTTT. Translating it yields CASSRGRTDTQYF.

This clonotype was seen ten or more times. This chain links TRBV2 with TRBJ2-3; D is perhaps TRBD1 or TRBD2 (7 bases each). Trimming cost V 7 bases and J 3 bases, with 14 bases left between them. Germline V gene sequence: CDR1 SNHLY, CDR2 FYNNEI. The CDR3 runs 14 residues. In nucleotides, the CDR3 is TGTGCCAGCAATAACAGGGGAGGGACAGATACGCAGTATTTT. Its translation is CASNNRGGTDTQYF.

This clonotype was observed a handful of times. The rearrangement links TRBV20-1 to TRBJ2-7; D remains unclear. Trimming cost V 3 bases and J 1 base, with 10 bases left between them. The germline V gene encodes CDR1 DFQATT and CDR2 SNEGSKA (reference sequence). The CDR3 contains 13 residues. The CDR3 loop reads CSASRLGSYEQYF. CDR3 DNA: TGCAGTGCTAGCCGACTGGGGTCCTACGAGCAGTACTTC.

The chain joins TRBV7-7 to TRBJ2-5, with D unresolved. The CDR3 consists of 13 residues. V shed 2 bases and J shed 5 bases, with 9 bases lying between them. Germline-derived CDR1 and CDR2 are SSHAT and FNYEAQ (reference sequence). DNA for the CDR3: TGTGCCAGCAGCTTAAGTCAGGTGGAGACCCAGTACTTC. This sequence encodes CASSLSQVETQYF.

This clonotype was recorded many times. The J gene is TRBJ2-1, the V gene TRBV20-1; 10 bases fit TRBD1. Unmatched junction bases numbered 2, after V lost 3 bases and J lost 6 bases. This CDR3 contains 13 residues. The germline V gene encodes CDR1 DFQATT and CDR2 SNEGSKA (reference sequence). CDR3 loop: CSASRDRGNEQFF. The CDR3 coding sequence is TGCAGTGCTAGTCGGGACAGGGGCAATGAGCAGTTCTTC.

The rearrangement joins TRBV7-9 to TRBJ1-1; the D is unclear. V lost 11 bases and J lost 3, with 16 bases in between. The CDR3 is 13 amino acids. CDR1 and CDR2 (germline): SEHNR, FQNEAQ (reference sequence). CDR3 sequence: CACTSGSYTEAFF. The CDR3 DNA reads TGTGCCTGCACCTCAGGCTCCTACACTGAAGCTTTCTTT.

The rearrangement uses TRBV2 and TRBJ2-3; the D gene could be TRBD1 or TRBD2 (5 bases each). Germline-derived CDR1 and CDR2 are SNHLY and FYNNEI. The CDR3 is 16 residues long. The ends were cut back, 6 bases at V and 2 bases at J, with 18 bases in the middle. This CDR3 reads CASSTISGTSTDTQYF. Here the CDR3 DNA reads TGTGCCAGCAGCACAATATCCGGGACCTCCACAGATACGCAGTATTTT.

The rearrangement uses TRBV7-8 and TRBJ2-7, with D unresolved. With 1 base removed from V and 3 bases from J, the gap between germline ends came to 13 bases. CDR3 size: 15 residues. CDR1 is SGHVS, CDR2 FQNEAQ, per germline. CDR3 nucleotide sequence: TGTGCCAGCAGCTTAGAGACCGAGGTTCACTACGAGCAGTACGTC. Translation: CASSLETEVHYEQYV.

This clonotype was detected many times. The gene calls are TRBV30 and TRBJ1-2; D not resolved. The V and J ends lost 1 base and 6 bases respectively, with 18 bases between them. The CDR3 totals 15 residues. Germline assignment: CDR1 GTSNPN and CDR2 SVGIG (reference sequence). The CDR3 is CAWSALDGDRNGYTF. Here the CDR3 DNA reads TGTGCCTGGAGTGCCTTGGACGGTGACCGTAATGGCTACACCTTC.

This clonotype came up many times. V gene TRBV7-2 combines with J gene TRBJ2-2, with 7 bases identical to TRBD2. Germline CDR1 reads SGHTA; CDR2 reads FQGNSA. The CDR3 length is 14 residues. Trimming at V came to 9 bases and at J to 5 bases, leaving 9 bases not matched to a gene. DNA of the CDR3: TGTGCCAGTCAGCGGGACTTGAGGACCGGGGAGCTGTTTTTT. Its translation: CASQRDLRTGELFF. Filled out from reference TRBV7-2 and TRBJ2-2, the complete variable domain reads GAGVSQSPSNKVTEKGKDVELRCDPISGHTALYWYRQSLGQGLEFLIYFQGNSAPDKSGLPSDRFSAERTGGSVSTLTIQRTQQEDSAVYLCASQRDLRTGELFFGEGSRLTVL.

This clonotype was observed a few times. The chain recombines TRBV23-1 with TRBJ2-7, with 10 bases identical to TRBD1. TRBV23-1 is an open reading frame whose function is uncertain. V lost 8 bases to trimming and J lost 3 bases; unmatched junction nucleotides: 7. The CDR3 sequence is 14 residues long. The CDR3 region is CASPTGTGDYEQYF. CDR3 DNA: TGCGCCAGCCCCACGGGGACAGGGGACTACGAGCAGTACTTC.

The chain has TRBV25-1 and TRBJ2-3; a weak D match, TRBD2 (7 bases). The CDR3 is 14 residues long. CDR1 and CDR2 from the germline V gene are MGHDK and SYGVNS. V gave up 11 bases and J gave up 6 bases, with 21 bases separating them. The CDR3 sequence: CAPLRGPSSDTQYF. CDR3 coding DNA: TGTGCCCCCTTGCGGGGGCCATCCAGTGATACGCAGTATTTT.

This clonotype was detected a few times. The CDR3, as DNA: TGTGCCAGCAGCTTCACGAACACTGAAGCTTTCTTT. Amino acid sequence: CASSFTNTEAFF. The J gene is TRBJ1-1, the V gene TRBV7-9, with D unclear. Germline lookup yields CDR1 SEHNR and CDR2 FQNEAQ (reference sequence). The ends were cut back, 3 bases at V and 1 base at J, with 3 bases in the middle. This CDR3 has 12 amino acids.

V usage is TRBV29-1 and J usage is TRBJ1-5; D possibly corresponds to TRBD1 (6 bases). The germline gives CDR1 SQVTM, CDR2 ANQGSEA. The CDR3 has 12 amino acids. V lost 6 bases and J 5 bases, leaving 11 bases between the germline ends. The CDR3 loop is CSVGGRDQPQHF. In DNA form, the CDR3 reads TGCAGCGTGGGGGGCAGGGATCAGCCCCAGCATTTT.

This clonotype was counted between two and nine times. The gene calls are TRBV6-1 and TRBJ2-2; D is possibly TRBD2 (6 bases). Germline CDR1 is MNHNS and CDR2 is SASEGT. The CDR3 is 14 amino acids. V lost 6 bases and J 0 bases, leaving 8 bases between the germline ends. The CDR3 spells CASSGGTNTGELFF. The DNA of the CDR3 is TGTGCCAGCAGCGGGGGTACGAACACCGGGGAGCTGTTTTTT.